Presented here are 18 T cell receptor beta chains from one specimen sequenced in a study of CD8+CD57+ T cells in acquired aplastic anemia. Whoever was chosen for sequencing had shown CD8+CD57+ cell expansion by flow cytometry. Genomic DNA, the template, was used for profiling of the TCR beta VDJ and CDR3. TCRdb re-called the reads with MiXCR, one entry per CDR3 protein. Among about 180,000 distinct CDR3 sequences, around 50% were seen once, and the ten largest hold over 10%. Specimen: sorted CD4+, CD8+, or CD8+CD57+ T cells (not recorded which) from PBMCs. The source is a human donor with aplastic anemia.

The chain combines TRBV29-1 with TRBJ2-7; TRBD1 matches 10 bases. The germline CDR1 and CDR2 sequences are SQVTM and ANQGSEA. The CDR3 consists of 15 residues. Unmatched junction bases numbered 12, after V lost 6 bases and J lost 4 bases. CDR3 sequence reads: CSVDPGQGIAYEQYF. DNA of the CDR3: TGCAGCGTCGACCCGGGACAGGGGATCGCGTACGAGCAGTACTTC.

The gene calls are TRBV5-1 and TRBJ2-5; 7 nucleotides match TRBD1. CDR1 and CDR2 from the germline V gene are SGHRS and YFSETQ. Trimming took 7 bases from V and 1 from J; bases not matched to a gene: 7. The CDR3 spans 14 residues. CDR3 coding DNA: TGCGCCAGCTCGGACAGGAACCCCCAAGAGACCCAGTACTTC. It translates to CASSDRNPQETQYF.

The rearrangement uses TRBV10-3 and TRBJ1-1; tentative D call: TRBD1 (6 bases). Per germline, CDR1 ENHRY and CDR2 SYGVKD. The V and J ends lost 6 bases and 5 bases respectively, with 16 bases between them. The CDR3 length is 14 residues. CDR3 loop: CAIRETTGKTEAFF. CDR3 DNA sequence: TGTGCCATCAGGGAAACGACAGGAAAGACTGAAGCTTTCTTT.

This CDR3 is CAISDSRGYGYGYTF. The CDR3, as DNA: TGTGCCATCAGTGACTCTAGGGGATATGGCTATGGCTACACCTTC. The chain is built from TRBV10-3 and TRBJ1-2; D might be TRBD1 (5 bases). This CDR3 has 15 amino acids. V lost 3 bases to trimming and J lost 4 bases, with 15 bases between them. Germline CDR1 ENHRY, CDR2 SYGVKD.

The CDR3 reads CAKARMSQHF. The CDR3 coding sequence is TGCGCCAAAGCCCGGATGTCCCAGCATTTT. The chain combines TRBV10-1 with TRBJ1-5; D not resolved. The CDR3 runs to 10 residues. CDR1 is WNHNN, CDR2 SYGVQD, per germline (reference sequence). The V end lost 10 bases, the J end lost 11 bases, and 12 bases lay between the germline ends.

The chain has TRBV6-1 and TRBJ2-1, with D hard to call. Germline V gene sequence: CDR1 MNHNS, CDR2 SASEGT. This CDR3 spans 11 amino acids. V was cut by 6 bases and J by 5 bases, with 5 bases left in between. In DNA, the CDR3 is TGTGCCAGCAGGCAAGACAATGAGCAGTTCTTC. This encodes CASRQDNEQFF.

Regarding this clonotype: Just one base apart from a much larger clone, this may be a read error. The rearrangement joins TRBV6-1 to TRBJ1-1; no clear D. Germline V lookup: CDR1 MNHNS, CDR2 SASEGT. The CDR3 length is 14 residues. The CDR3: CASSEILMNTEASF. CDR3 nucleotide sequence: TGTGCCAGCAGTGAAATTCTTATGAACACTGAAGCTTCCTTT.

This chain connects TRBV7-8 to TRBJ2-7; D is uncertain. Trimming took 6 bases from V and 2 from J, leaving 11 bases between them. This CDR3 contains 13 residues. Germline V gene lookup returns CDR1 SGHVS and CDR2 FQNEAQ. CDR3 sequence reads: CASSIDGPYEQYF. As DNA, the CDR3 is TGTGCCAGCAGTATTGACGGGCCCTACGAGCAGTACTTC.

The rearrangement uses TRBV19 and TRBJ1-1; 8 nucleotides match TRBD1. CDR3 length: 12 amino acids. Germline V gene data show CDR1 as LNHDA and CDR2 as SQIVND (reference sequence). V lost 5 bases and J lost 8; bases outside the gene matches: 4. Written as DNA, the CDR3 is TGTGCCAGTAGTTGGACAGGGAGGGAAGCTTTCTTT. Residues: CASSWTGREAFF.

Notes on this clonotype: This could be a read error, since a much larger clone is one nucleotide away. The CDR3 does not close with the conserved phenylalanine or tryptophan, likely indicating a read error. The chain employs TRBV3-1 and TRBJ2-7; possible D gene TRBD2, 7 bases. This CDR3 has 11 residues. Trimming cost V 8 bases and J 9 bases, with 14 bases left between them. Germline-derived CDR1 and CDR2 are LGHDT and YNNKEL (reference sequence). In DNA, the CDR3 is TGTGCCAGCGGGGGGGGCCTGGGGCAGTACCTC. It yields the protein CASGGGLGQYL.

The chain links TRBV3-1 to TRBJ2-4; tentatively, D is TRBD2 (6 bases). Trimming removed 0 bases from V and 1 base from J, with 16 bases in between. The germline CDR1 and CDR2 sequences are LGHDT and YNNKEL (reference sequence). This CDR3 contains 18 residues. The CDR3 nucleotides are TGTGCCAGCAGCCAAGACGATATCCGGGGGAGGGCCAAAAACATTCAGTACTTC. Translated, it gives CASSQDDIRGRAKNIQYF.

The rearrangement links TRBV20-1 to TRBJ2-7, with TRBD1 identical over 9 bases. CDR1 is DFQATT and CDR2 is SNEGSKA in the germline V gene (reference sequence). J was trimmed by 6 bases and V by 1 base; bases with no gene match: 1. This CDR3 contains 12 residues. The CDR3 bases are TGCAGTGCTAGAGGACAGGGGGGCGAGCAGTACGTC. Encoded protein: CSARGQGGEQYV.

The rearrangement joins TRBV10-3 to TRBJ1-5, with a tentative D call TRBD1 (6 bases). The CDR3 loop spans 15 amino acids. With 6 bases removed from V and 4 bases from J, the gap between germline ends came to 16 bases. Germline CDR1 and CDR2: ENHRY and SYGVKD. In DNA form, the CDR3 reads TGTGCCATCAGCGACGGGGGGGCGGTGAATCAGCCCCAGCATTTT. Encoded protein: CAISDGGAVNQPQHF.

The chain couples TRBV7-8 to TRBJ2-7, with 8 bases aligning to TRBD2. CDR3 size: 16 residues. CDR1 SGHVS and CDR2 FQNEAQ come from the germline V gene. With 3 bases clipped from V and 3 bases from J, the junction kept 10 bases outside the gene matches. The DNA for the CDR3 is TGTGCCAGCAGCTTTCGGCGGGGGGTCACCGGCTACGAGCAGTACTTC. Its translation: CASSFRRGVTGYEQYF.

This clonotype came up many times. The rearrangement uses TRBV29-1 and TRBJ2-7; D is uncertain. The V gene lost 3 bases and the J gene lost 1 base, with 7 bases spanning the gap. The CDR3 runs to 12 residues. Germline CDR1 is SQVTM and CDR2 is ANQGSEA. As DNA, the CDR3 is TGCAGCGTTGAGGTCGGGTCCTACGAGCAGTACTTC. Translating gives CSVEVGSYEQYF.

As for this clonotype: At one boundary the junction diverges from the germline segment, which might be a read error. This chain links TRBV7-9 with TRBJ2-5; D is unclear. The germline V gene encodes CDR1 SEHNR and CDR2 FQNEAQ (reference sequence). There are 13 residues in the CDR3. The CDR3 DNA is TGTGCCGGCAGCTTAGTTGGTCAAGAGACCCAGTACTTC. Protein sequence: CAGSLVGQETQYF.

This clonotype has only a few counts. The rearrangement uses TRBV2 and TRBJ1-6, with a weak D call TRBD1 (6 bases). Germline V gives CDR1 SNHLY, CDR2 FYNNEI. This CDR3 has 13 amino acids. The V end was cut by 6 bases, the J end by 9 bases, with 12 bases between. CDR3 DNA: TGTGCCAGCAGCGGACAGCACGGTTCACCCCTCCACTTT. This gives the protein CASSGQHGSPLHF.

V usage is TRBV20-1 and J usage is TRBJ2-5, with 8 bases aligning to TRBD2. The germline V gene has CDR1 DFQATT and CDR2 SNEGSKA (reference sequence). This CDR3 is 13 amino acids long. Losses at the gene ends were 3 bases for V and 7 bases for J; bases not matched to a gene: 7. The CDR3: CSASTSGSGTQYF. For the CDR3, the DNA is TGCAGTGCTAGTACTAGCGGAAGCGGGACCCAGTACTTC.